These 12 T cell receptor beta chains came from one sample sequenced in a study of TIL therapy for anti-PD-1-resistant metastatic lung cancer. The time point: pre-treatment sample, taken before nivolumab and TIL therapy. The immunoSEQ assay was v3. Assay used: immunoSEQ multiplex PCR; TCRdb lists only in-frame clones, some missing. This table has about 52,000 clones, roughly 85% appearing once. Sample: blood, taken at baseline. The receptors were gathered from a woman aged 25-85 years with non-small cell lung cancer.

The count of this clone is one. CDR3 in amino acids: CASSERYEQYF. The CDR3 nucleotides are TGTGCCAGCAGTGAAAGGTACGAGCAGTACTTC. V usage is TRBV28 and J usage is TRBJ2-7; D gene unclear. The V gene lost 5 bases and the J gene lost 4 bases, with 6 bases spanning the gap. The CDR3 length is 11 residues. The germline gives CDR1 MDHEN, CDR2 SYDVKM. Combining the CDR3 with reference TRBV28 and TRBJ2-7 gives the whole variable domain DVKVTQSSRYLVKRTGEKVFLECVQDMDHENMFWYRQDPGLGLRLIYFSYDVKMKEKGDIPEGYSVSREKKERFSLILESASTNQTSMYLCASSERYEQYFGPGTRLTVT.

The J gene is TRBJ2-3, the V gene TRBV7-9, with TRBD2 identical over 9 bases. Germline assignment: CDR1 SEHNR and CDR2 FQNEAQ (reference sequence). V lost 7 bases to trimming and J lost 5 bases; unmatched junction nucleotides: 4. The CDR3 runs 13 residues. CDR3 nucleotides: TGTGCCAGCATCCTACTAGCGGGAGATACGCAGTATTTT. Translation: CASILLAGDTQYF.

The chain is built from TRBV28 and TRBJ1-3; D is perhaps TRBD1 (5 bases). CDR3 length: 14 amino acids. Between the trimmed V and J ends, which lost 6 bases and 0 bases, there was a span of 9 bases. Germline loops: CDR1 MDHEN, CDR2 SYDVKM. In DNA, the CDR3 is TGTGCCAGCAGCGGGGGGAACTCTGGAAACACCATATATTTT. It codes for CASSGGNSGNTIYF.

V usage is TRBV4-1 and J usage is TRBJ2-1, with 15 positions matching TRBD2. CDR1 and CDR2 from the germline V gene are MGHRA and YSYEKL. There are 17 residues in the CDR3. V was clipped by 3 bases and J by 1 base; unmatched bases: 1. The CDR3 region is CASSHGTSGRSYNEQFF. As DNA, the CDR3 is TGCGCCAGCAGCCACGGGACTAGCGGGAGGTCCTACAATGAGCAGTTCTTC.

There are a few counts of this clone. The chain couples TRBV6-6 to TRBJ1-6, with 8 bases lining up with TRBD1. The CDR3 consists of 16 residues. CDR1 MNHNY and CDR2 SVGAGI come from the germline V gene (reference sequence). V gave up 5 bases and J gave up 8 bases; unmatched junction bases: 11. Written as DNA, the CDR3 is TGTGCCAGCAGTCCCAGGTCCCAGGGGGCAGATTCACCCCTCCACTTT. As protein: CASSPRSQGADSPLHF.

The gene calls are TRBV5-1 and TRBJ2-2, with 12 bases aligning to TRBD2. CDR3 size: 17 residues. Per the germline V gene, CDR1 is SGHRS and CDR2 is YFSETQ. V lost 4 bases and J lost 3; bases outside the gene matches: 7. DNA of the CDR3: TGCGCCAGCAGCCCCTCTAGCGGGAGGGTCGACACCGGGGAGCTGTTTTTT. It yields the protein CASSPSSGRVDTGELFF.

This chain joins TRBV19 and TRBJ1-1; D is uncertain. The CDR3 loop spans 13 amino acids. Germline V gives CDR1 LNHDA, CDR2 SQIVND (reference sequence). Trimming took 4 bases from V and 1 from J, leaving 7 bases between them. CDR3 protein: CASSRVPNTEAFF. The CDR3 DNA follows: TGTGCCAGTAGTAGGGTCCCGAACACTGAAGCTTTCTTT.

The J gene is TRBJ2-1, the V gene TRBV7-9, with D perhaps matching TRBD2 (6 bases). The CDR3 has 15 amino acids. V shed 7 bases and J shed 7 bases, with 20 bases lying between them. From germline, CDR1 is SEHNR and CDR2 FQNEAQ (reference sequence). In DNA form, the CDR3 reads TGTGCCAGCACTCATCCCCCGGGACTTAATAATGAGCAGTTCTTC. Translation: CASTHPPGLNNEQFF.

This clone was counted a few times. The V and J genes are TRBV18 and TRBJ1-1; 9 nucleotides align to TRBD1. V lost 5 bases to trimming and J lost 5 bases; unmatched junction nucleotides: 6. CDR3 size: 14 residues. Germline V gene data show CDR1 as KGHSH and CDR2 as LQKENI. CDR3 in amino acids: CASSSGTGRTEAFF. CDR3 coding DNA: TGTGCCAGCTCATCCGGGACAGGGCGAACTGAAGCTTTCTTT.

This chain connects TRBV18 to TRBJ2-2, with TRBD2 identical over 8 bases. This CDR3 is built from 15 residues. J gave up 3 bases and V 2 bases, and 2 bases lay outside the gene matches. CDR1 and CDR2 (germline): KGHSH, LQKENI. CDR3 amino acids: CASSPSGGDTGELFF. The CDR3 nucleotides are TGTGCCAGCTCACCATCGGGAGGGGACACCGGGGAGCTGTTTTTT.

CDR3 coding DNA: TGTGCCAGCACCACGGGGGCCTCCTACAATGAGCAGTTCTTC. Its translation is CASTTGASYNEQFF. The chain uses TRBV27 and TRBJ2-1, with D possibly being TRBD1 or TRBD2 (6 bases each). CDR3 size: 14 residues. CDR1 is MNHEY, CDR2 SMNVEV, per germline (reference sequence). With 7 bases removed from V and 0 bases from J, the gap between germline ends came to 10 bases.

This sequence joins TRBV7-8 and TRBJ1-5; D is unclear. Trimming pared 2 bases from V and 4 bases from J, leaving 9 bases between. CDR3 length: 14 residues. Germline CDR1 SGHVS, CDR2 FQNEAQ. CDR3 residues: CASSLQISNQPQHF. The CDR3 DNA sequence: TGTGCCAGCAGCTTACAAATCTCGAATCAGCCCCAGCATTTT. The whole variable domain, remainder taken from reference TRBV7-8 and TRBJ1-5, is GAGVSQSPRYKVAKRGQDVALRCDPISGHVSLFWYQQALGQGPEFLTYFQNEAQLDKSGLPSDRFFAERPEGSVSTLKIQRTQQEDSAVYLCASSLQISNQPQHFGDGTRLSIL.